This TCR beta chain comes out of a study of post-analysis software for immune sequencing data. Unique molecular identifiers tagged the TCR beta cDNA libraries. From the PCR reads, TCRdb called clonotypes with MiXCR, one entry per CDR3 protein. The top ten clones hold less than 1.6% of a sample with about 150,000 distinct CDR3 sequences, about 32% of them seen once. Study-wide results and caveats: In patients, 4 to 6 TRBV segments were more frequent than in controls, with TRBV5-6, TRBV5-1 and TRBV20-1 among them.

The table lists this clonotype with a few counts. Its antigen remains unidentified. The V gene's germline CDR1 is MDHEN and CDR2 SYDVKM. Trimming took 7 bases from V and 2 from J; bases not matched to a gene: 5. The CDR3 spans 14 residues. Specimen: blood. The origin of this receptor is a girl aged 10 to 17 with multiple sclerosis. The chain recombines TRBV28 with TRBJ2-1, with 7 bases lining up with TRBD1. The chain's CDR3 is CASIRQGTYNEQFF. CDR3 nucleotide sequence: TGTGCCAGCATAAGACAGGGAACCTACAATGAGCAGTTCTTC.